This is a list of T cell receptor beta chains from one sample in a study of blood T cell repertoires in COVID-19. Method: immunoSEQ multiplex PCR; TCRdb's copy keeps in-frame clones and lacks some. The sample lists some 200,000 clones, roughly 91% occurring once. Sequencing was done on a sample of PBMCs or T cells enriched from blood (not recorded which). The receptor set was obtained from a man aged 30-40 years in a cohort exposed to, infected with or recovered from COVID-19 (not recorded which). Both conserved end residues are part of each CDR3. The D gene is left open where the match is weak. Only some rows state a clone size, as once, few, many or a class for expanded clones.

v_call	clone_size	d_call	j_call	cdr3_nt	cdr3_aa
TRBV9	.	TRBD1	TRBJ1-2	TGTGCCAGCAGCGCCGGACAGGGGGGTGGCTACACCTTC	CASSAGQGGGYTF
TRBV25-1	.	TRBD1	TRBJ1-4	TGTGCCAGCAGTAAGGGGACAGGGGGTTCACGTGAAAAACTGTTTTTT	CASSKGTGGSREKLFF
TRBV29-1	.	.	TRBJ2-3	TGCAGCGTCCGGGACACAGATACGCAGTATTTT	CSVRDTDTQYF
TRBV11-2	.	TRBD2	TRBJ2-2	TGTGCCAGCAGCTTAGGTAGCGGGAGAACCGGGGAGCTGTTTTTT	CASSLGSGRTGELFF
TRBV7-2	.	TRBD1	TRBJ1-1	TGTGCCAGCAGCTTTCGACAGGGGAACACTGAAGCTTTCTTT	CASSFRQGNTEAFF
TRBV19	.	.	TRBJ1-2	TGTGCCAGTAATAAACAGGGAATTGGTGGCTACACCTTC	CASNKQGIGGYTF
TRBV19	.	.	TRBJ1-4	TGTGCCAGTAGGAGGAGTAGGATCACTAATGAAAAACTGTTTTTT	CASRRSRITNEKLFF
TRBV4-2	.	.	TRBJ1-1	TGTGCCAGCAGCCAAGGTAGTACAGTAAGTGAAGCTTTCTTT	CASSQGSTVSEAFF
TRBV7-2	.	.	TRBJ2-3	TGTGCCAGCAGCTACTACCAAGATACGCAGTATTTT	CASSYYQDTQYF
TRBV5-1	once	.	TRBJ1-2	TGCGCCAGCAGCAAGGACAGAGCAGGATCTGGCTACACCTTC	CASSKDRAGSGYTF
TRBV28	few	.	TRBJ1-2	TGTGCCAGCAGTTTAATGGACAGTTTCTCTGGCTACACCTTC	CASSLMDSFSGYTF
TRBV3-1/TRBV3-2	.	TRBD2	TRBJ2-2	TGTGCCAGCAGCCACACTAGCGGGAGGGCCATCTACACCGGGGAGCTGTTTTTT	CASSHTSGRAIYTGELFF
TRBV3-1/TRBV3-2	.	TRBD1	TRBJ2-5	TGTGCCAGCAGCCATTTCCGGGACAGGGCGGAGACCCAGTACTTC	CASSHFRDRAETQYF
TRBV2	.	.	TRBJ1-1	TGTGCCAGCGGGGAGGGGGAAAACACTGAAGCTTTCTTT	CASGEGENTEAFF
TRBV13	few	.	TRBJ1-2	TGTGCCAGCAGCCTTGGACTCAATGGGAACTATGGCTACACCTTC	CASSLGLNGNYGYTF
TRBV4-1	.	.	TRBJ1-4	TGCGCCAGCAGCCAAGAAGAGTCGGGGGGACCGTTTTTT	CASSQEESGGPFF
TRBV27	.	TRBD1	TRBJ2-1	TGTGCCAGCAGATTACAGGGGTCCAATGAGCAGTTCTTC	CASRLQGSNEQFF
TRBV12-3/TRBV12-4	.	TRBD1	TRBJ2-5	TGTGCCAGCAGCTCTGACAGGGGTCAGACCCAGTACTTC	CASSSDRGQTQYF
TRBV2	few	.	TRBJ2-2	TGTGCCAGCAGTGAACCAGGGTCCGCCGGGGAGCTGTTTTTT	CASSEPGSAGELFF
TRBV24-1	.	.	TRBJ1-1	TGTGCCACCAGGGGCCCCGAGAACACTGAAGCTTTCTTT	CATRGPENTEAFF
TRBV6-1	.	TRBD2	TRBJ2-7	TGTGCCAGCAGTGAAGCAAGCGGGGATCCCACCTACGAGCAGTACTTC	CASSEASGDPTYEQYF
TRBV28	.	.	TRBJ2-3	TGTGCCAGCAGTGGACCGGACTGGACTAGCACAGATACGCAGTATTTT	CASSGPDWTSTDTQYF
TRBV19	.	.	TRBJ2-1	TGTGCCAGTAGTATTGTGAAGGCGCGGGACGTGCCCTACAATGAGCAGTTCTTC	CASSIVKARDVPYNEQFF
TRBV5-4	.	.	TRBJ1-1	TGTGCCAGCAGCATGGTAGGACTGGAGAGCTCTGAAGCTTTCTTT	CASSMVGLESSEAFF